These 3 T cell receptor beta chains were sequenced from one sample in a study of cytomegalovirus exposure and HLA in healthy donors. Vbeta (60) and Jbeta (13) primers were used in the PCR. Produced via immunoSEQ multiplex PCR; TCRdb's table is partial and in-frame only. Altogether about 130,000 clones are present, approximately 78% being singletons, with the ten largest covering 3% to 4.5%. The sample consisted of PBMCs. Receptors were obtained from a middle-aged man in good health and CMV-seronegative.

The V and J genes are TRBV19 and TRBJ2-1, with 11 bases that match TRBD1. With 7 bases clipped from V and 6 bases from J, the junction kept 8 bases outside the gene matches. CDR3 length: 15 amino acids. CDR1 is LNHDA and CDR2 is SQIVND in the germline V gene (reference sequence). The CDR3 is CASNPGTGGLNEQFF. CDR3 coding DNA: TGTGCCAGTAATCCCGGGACAGGGGGTCTCAATGAGCAGTTCTTC.

DNA of the CDR3: TGTGCCAGCTCACCCGGGACTCTAGATAATTCACCCCTCCACTTT. Translated, it gives CASSPGTLDNSPLHF. This sequence joins TRBV18 and TRBJ1-6, with D possibly being TRBD1 (5 bases). The germline CDR1 and CDR2 sequences are KGHSH and LQKENI. The ends were cut back, 3 bases at V and 5 bases at J, with 11 bases in the middle. The CDR3 extends over 15 amino acids.

In the case of this clone: The same CDR3 arises from other DNA sequences in this sample as well. The rearrangement links TRBV5-5 to TRBJ2-7, with TRBD1 matching over 8 bases. This CDR3 is 12 amino acids long. Germline V CDR1 and CDR2: SGHKS, YYEKEE (reference sequence). V was clipped by 4 bases and J by 6 bases; unmatched bases: 3. The CDR3 sequence: CASSRDRGEQYF. The DNA for the CDR3 is TGTGCCAGCAGCCGAGACAGGGGCGAGCAGTACTTC.